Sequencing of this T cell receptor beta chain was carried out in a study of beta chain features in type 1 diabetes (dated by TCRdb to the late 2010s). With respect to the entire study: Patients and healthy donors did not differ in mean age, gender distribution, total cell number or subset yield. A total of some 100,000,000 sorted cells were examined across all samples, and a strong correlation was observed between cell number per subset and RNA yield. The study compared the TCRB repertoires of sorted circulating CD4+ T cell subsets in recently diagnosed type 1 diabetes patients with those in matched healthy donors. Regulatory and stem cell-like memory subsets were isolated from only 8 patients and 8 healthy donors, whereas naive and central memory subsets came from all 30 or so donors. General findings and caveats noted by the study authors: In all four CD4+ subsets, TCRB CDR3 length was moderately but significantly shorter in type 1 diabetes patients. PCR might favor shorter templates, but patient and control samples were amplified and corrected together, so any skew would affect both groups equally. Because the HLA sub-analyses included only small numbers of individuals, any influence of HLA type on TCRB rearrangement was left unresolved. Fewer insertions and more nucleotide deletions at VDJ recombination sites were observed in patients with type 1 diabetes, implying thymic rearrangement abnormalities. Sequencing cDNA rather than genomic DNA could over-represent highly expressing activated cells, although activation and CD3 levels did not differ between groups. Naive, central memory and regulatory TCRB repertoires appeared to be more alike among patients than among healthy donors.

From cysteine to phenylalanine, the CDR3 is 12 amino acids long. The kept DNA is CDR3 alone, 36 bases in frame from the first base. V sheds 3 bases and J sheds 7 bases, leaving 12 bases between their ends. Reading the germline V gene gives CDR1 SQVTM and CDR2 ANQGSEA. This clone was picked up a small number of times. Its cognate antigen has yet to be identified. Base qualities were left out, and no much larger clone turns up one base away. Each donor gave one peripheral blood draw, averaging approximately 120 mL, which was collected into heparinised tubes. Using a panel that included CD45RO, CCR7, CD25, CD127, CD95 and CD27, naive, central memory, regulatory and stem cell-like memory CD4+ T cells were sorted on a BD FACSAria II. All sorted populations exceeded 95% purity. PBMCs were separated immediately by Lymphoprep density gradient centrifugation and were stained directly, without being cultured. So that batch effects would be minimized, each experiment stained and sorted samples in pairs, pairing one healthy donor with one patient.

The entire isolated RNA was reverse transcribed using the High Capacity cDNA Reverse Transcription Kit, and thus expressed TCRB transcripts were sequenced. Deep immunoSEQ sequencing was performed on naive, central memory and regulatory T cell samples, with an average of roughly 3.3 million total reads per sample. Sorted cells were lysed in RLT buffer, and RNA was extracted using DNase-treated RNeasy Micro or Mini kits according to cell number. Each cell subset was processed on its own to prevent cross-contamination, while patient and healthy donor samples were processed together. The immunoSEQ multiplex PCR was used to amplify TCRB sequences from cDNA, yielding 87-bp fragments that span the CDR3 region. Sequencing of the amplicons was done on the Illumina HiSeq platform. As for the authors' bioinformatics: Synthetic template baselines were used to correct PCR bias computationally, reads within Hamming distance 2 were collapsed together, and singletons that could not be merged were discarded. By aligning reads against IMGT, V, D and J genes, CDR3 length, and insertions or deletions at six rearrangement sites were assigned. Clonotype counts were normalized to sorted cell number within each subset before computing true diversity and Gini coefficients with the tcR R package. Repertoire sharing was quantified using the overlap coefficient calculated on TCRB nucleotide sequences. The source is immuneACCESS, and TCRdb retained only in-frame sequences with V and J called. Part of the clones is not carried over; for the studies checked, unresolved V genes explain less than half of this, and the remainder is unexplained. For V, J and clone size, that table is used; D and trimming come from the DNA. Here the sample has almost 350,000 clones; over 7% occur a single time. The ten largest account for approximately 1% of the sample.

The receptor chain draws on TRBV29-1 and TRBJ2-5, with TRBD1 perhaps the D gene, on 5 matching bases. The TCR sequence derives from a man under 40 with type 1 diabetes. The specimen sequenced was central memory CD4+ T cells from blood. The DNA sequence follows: TGCAGCGTTGAGGCAGGGAAGGGGACCCAGTACTTC. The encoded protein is CSVEAGKGTQYF.